Listed below are T cell receptor beta chains from one sample, sequenced in a study of T cell changes during pregnancy in multiple sclerosis. The method was immunoSEQ multiplex PCR; TCRdb's version includes in-frame clones alone and lacks a portion of them. The profile covers roughly 85,000 clones, with 90% to 95% appearing a single time and 2.5% to 3% taken by the ten largest. Sequenced material: peripheral blood, taken in the first trimester of pregnancy. The receptors originated from a female donor with multiple sclerosis, enrolled in a pregnancy study. CDR3s include the opening cysteine and the closing phenylalanine or tryptophan. Fields, in order: V gene, clone size, D gene, J gene, CDR3 protein, CDR3 DNA. A D gene is named only where the DNA matches it firmly. Clone size is stated in some rows and not others, as once, few, many or a class when expanded.

>TRBV19|-|TRBD2|TRBJ2-3
CASSIEGEGPTDTQYF
TGTGCCAGTAGTATCGAAGGGGAGGGCCCCACAGATACGCAGTATTTT
>TRBV7-9|-|TRBD1|TRBJ1-2
CASRPGTGDPYGYTF
TGTGCCAGCAGACCCGGGACAGGAGATCCCTATGGCTACACCTTC
>TRBV2|-|TRBD1|TRBJ1-6
CASKGQVAVNSPLHF
TGTGCCAGCAAAGGACAGGTTGCAGTAAATTCACCCCTCCACTTT
>TRBV18|-|TRBD1|TRBJ2-7
CASSPPSGQGYEQYF
TGTGCCAGCTCACCACCGAGTGGACAGGGCTACGAGCAGTACTTC
>TRBV7-8|-|-|TRBJ2-7
CASSPVTYEQYF
TGTGCCAGCAGCCCTGTCACTTACGAGCAGTACTTC
>TRBV6-5|-|-|TRBJ1-1
CASSLRVNTEAFF
TGTGCCAGCAGCCTCAGGGTGAACACTGAAGCTTTCTTT
>TRBV2|few|-|TRBJ1-1
CASRKQGWTEAFF
TGTGCCAGCCGGAAGCAGGGTTGGACTGAAGCTTTCTTT
>TRBV10-2|-|TRBD2|TRBJ2-2
CASSVAGGLTAGELFF
TGCGCCAGCAGTGTAGCGGGAGGGCTTACGGCCGGGGAGCTGTTTTTT
>TRBV19|-|TRBD1|TRBJ1-2
CASSLGGQGFYGYTF
TGTGCCAGTAGTTTAGGCGGACAGGGGTTTTATGGCTACACCTTC
>TRBV5-1|-|TRBD1|TRBJ1-2
CASSPDRVNGYTF
TGCGCCAGCAGCCCGGACAGGGTCAATGGCTACACCTTC
>TRBV5-6|-|-|TRBJ2-5
CASSSYQETQYF
TGTGCCAGCAGCTCGTACCAAGAGACCCAGTACTTC
>TRBV9|-|-|TRBJ2-7
CASSVSSLDEQYF
TGTGCCAGCAGCGTTTCTTCCCTCGACGAGCAGTACTTC
>TRBV11-2|-|TRBD2|TRBJ2-1
CASSLDFLRGYNEQFF
TGTGCCAGCAGCCTCGATTTTTTGCGGGGGTACAATGAGCAGTTCTTC
>TRBV5-1|-|-|TRBJ1-2
CASSLEGSRNIYGYTF
TGCGCCAGCAGCTTAGAAGGGAGTCGGAACATCTATGGCTACACCTTC
>TRBV13|-|TRBD2|TRBJ2-1
CASSLGPSGGNEQFF
TGTGCCAGCAGCTTAGGTCCTAGCGGGGGCAATGAGCAGTTCTTC
>TRBV19|-|TRBD2|TRBJ2-2
CASSISGINTGELFF
TGTGCCAGTAGTATTAGCGGGATAAACACCGGGGAGCTGTTTTTT
>TRBV27|once|-|TRBJ1-1
CASSLQTGNTEAFF
TGTGCCAGCAGTCTACAAACAGGGAACACTGAAGCTTTCTTT
>TRBV11-3|-|TRBD1|TRBJ2-1
CASSKDRGAYNEQFF
TGTGCCAGCAGCAAGGACAGGGGGGCCTACAATGAGCAGTTCTTC
>TRBV29-1|-|-|TRBJ2-5
CSVETGIETQYF
TGCAGCGTTGAAACAGGGATAGAGACCCAGTACTTC
>TRBV28|-|TRBD1|TRBJ1-2
CASSSRQGSYTF
TGTGCCAGCAGTTCCCGACAGGGGAGCTACACCTTC
>TRBV28|once|TRBD2|TRBJ2-7
CASSEPYNRGGVSDEQYF
TGTGCCAGCAGCGAGCCCTACAACCGGGGAGGGGTTTCCGACGAGCAGTACTTC
>TRBV4-2|once|-|TRBJ2-1
CASSQEPSGSYNEQFF
TGTGCCAGCAGCCAAGAGCCAAGCGGGTCCTACAATGAGCAGTTCTTC
>TRBV5-1|-|TRBD1|TRBJ2-7
CASSLWTGKGYEQYF
TGCGCCAGCAGCTTGTGGACAGGGAAAGGTTACGAGCAGTACTTC
>TRBV5-4|-|TRBD1|TRBJ2-7
CASSPETGGLYEQYF
TGTGCCAGCAGCCCCGAGACAGGGGGCCTCTACGAGCAGTACTTC
>TRBV6-1|-|TRBD1|TRBJ2-2
CASSVLAQGVVGELFF
TGTGCCAGCAGTGTTCTGGCGCAGGGGGTTGTCGGGGAGCTGTTTTTT
>TRBV27|-|-|TRBJ2-1
CASSFDIYNEQFF
TGTGCCAGCAGTTTCGACATCTACAATGAGCAGTTCTTC
>TRBV19|-|-|TRBJ1-5
CASSFFRGGDQPQHF
TGTGCCAGTAGTTTTTTCCGGGGGGGCGATCAGCCCCAGCATTTT
>TRBV6-5|-|-|TRBJ2-3
CASREQGRWDTQYF
TGTGCCAGCAGAGAACAGGGAAGGTGGGATACGCAGTATTTT
>TRBV28|-|-|TRBJ2-7
CASSALTGEQYF
TGTGCCAGCAGTGCCCTTACGGGCGAGCAGTACTTC
>TRBV7-2|-|-|TRBJ2-5
CASSRRETQYF
TGTGCCAGCAGCCGTCGGGAGACCCAGTACTTC
>TRBV7-9|once|TRBD2|TRBJ2-1
CASSVREREPGNEQFF
TGTGCCAGCAGCGTAAGGGAGCGGGAGCCGGGTAATGAGCAGTTCTTC
>TRBV5-6|-|-|TRBJ2-3
CASSFQGPSTDTQYF
TGTGCCAGCAGCTTTCAGGGGCCTAGCACAGATACGCAGTATTTT
>TRBV7-8|-|-|TRBJ1-5
CASSLGQGNQPQHF
TGTGCCAGCAGCTTAGGGCAGGGAAATCAGCCCCAGCATTTT
>TRBV14|-|-|TRBJ2-1
CASSQDIPHSSSYNEQFF
TGTGCCAGCAGCCAAGATATCCCTCACTCGAGCTCCTACAATGAGCAGTTCTTC
>TRBV27|-|-|TRBJ2-7
CASSLYFQAYEQYF
TGTGCCAGCAGTTTATATTTCCAGGCCTACGAGCAGTACTTC
>TRBV20-1|few|-|TRBJ1-1
CSAGGREAFF
TGCAGTGCCGGGGGGAGGGAAGCTTTCTTT
>TRBV7-2|-|-|TRBJ1-2
CASSSAPGRNYGYTF
TGTGCCAGCAGCTCGGCCCCAGGGCGCAACTATGGCTACACCTTC
>TRBV19|-|-|TRBJ2-1
CASSMLRDFYNEQFF
TGTGCCAGTAGTATGCTCCGTGACTTCTACAATGAGCAGTTCTTC
>TRBV5-1|-|TRBD1|TRBJ1-2
CASTKQGADGYTF
TGCGCCAGCACCAAACAGGGGGCTGATGGCTACACCTTC
>TRBV19|-|-|TRBJ1-1
CASSILLDSEAFF
TGTGCCAGTAGTATCCTCCTCGACAGTGAAGCTTTCTTT
>TRBV5-1|-|TRBD1|TRBJ1-1
CASSIGGTGENTEAFF
TGCGCCAGCAGCATCGGGGGGACAGGAGAGAACACTGAAGCTTTCTTT
>TRBV5-4|-|TRBD2|TRBJ2-5
CASSPREGETQYF
TGTGCCAGCAGCCCCCGGGAGGGGGAGACCCAGTACTTC
>TRBV27|-|-|TRBJ2-1
CASSSGGKGIKEQFF
TGTGCCAGCAGTTCAGGGGGGAAAGGAATAAAGGAGCAGTTCTTC
>TRBV5-1|-|TRBD1|TRBJ2-2
CASSLDRGTGELFF
TGCGCCAGCAGCTTGGACAGGGGGACCGGGGAGCTGTTTTTT
>TRBV7-3|-|-|TRBJ2-2
CASSLTGLHPNTGELFF
TGTGCCAGCAGCTTAACGGGACTCCACCCGAACACCGGGGAGCTGTTTTTT
>TRBV6-5|-|TRBD1|TRBJ2-7
CASSYWGQEDYEQYF
TGTGCCAGCAGTTATTGGGGACAGGAAGACTACGAGCAGTACTTC
>TRBV27|-|TRBD1|TRBJ2-7
CASRRQGSYEQYF
TGTGCCAGCAGAAGACAGGGGTCCTACGAGCAGTACTTC
>TRBV2|-|-|TRBJ1-4
CASSRRDGYEKLFF
TGTGCCTCCTCGAGGAGGGATGGCTATGAAAAACTGTTTTTT
>TRBV6-5|-|TRBD1|TRBJ2-7
CASSYEPGTGYEQYF
TGTGCCAGCAGTTACGAACCTGGGACAGGATACGAGCAGTACTTC
>TRBV1|-|-|TRBJ2-7
CTSSQEPRSSYEQYF
TGCACCAGCAGCCAAGAGCCTAGGAGCTCCTACGAGCAGTACTTC
>TRBV6-7|-|TRBD1|TRBJ1-3
CASSYQGADSGNTIYF
TGTGCCAGCAGTTACCAGGGGGCGGATTCCGGAAACACCATATATTTT
>TRBV15|-|TRBD2|TRBJ2-7
CATRDSGRGYEQYF
TGTGCCACCAGAGATAGCGGGAGAGGCTACGAGCAGTACTTC
>TRBV19|-|-|TRBJ2-1
CASSIQSNEQFF
TGTGCCAGTAGTATTCAGTCCAATGAGCAGTTCTTC
>TRBV6-5|-|TRBD1|TRBJ2-7
CASSYSGTGSYEQYF
TGTGCCAGCAGTTACTCCGGGACAGGTTCCTACGAGCAGTACTTC
>TRBV29-1|-|-|TRBJ2-3
CSVVGGNTDTQYF
TGCAGCGTTGTAGGAGGGAACACAGATACGCAGTATTTT